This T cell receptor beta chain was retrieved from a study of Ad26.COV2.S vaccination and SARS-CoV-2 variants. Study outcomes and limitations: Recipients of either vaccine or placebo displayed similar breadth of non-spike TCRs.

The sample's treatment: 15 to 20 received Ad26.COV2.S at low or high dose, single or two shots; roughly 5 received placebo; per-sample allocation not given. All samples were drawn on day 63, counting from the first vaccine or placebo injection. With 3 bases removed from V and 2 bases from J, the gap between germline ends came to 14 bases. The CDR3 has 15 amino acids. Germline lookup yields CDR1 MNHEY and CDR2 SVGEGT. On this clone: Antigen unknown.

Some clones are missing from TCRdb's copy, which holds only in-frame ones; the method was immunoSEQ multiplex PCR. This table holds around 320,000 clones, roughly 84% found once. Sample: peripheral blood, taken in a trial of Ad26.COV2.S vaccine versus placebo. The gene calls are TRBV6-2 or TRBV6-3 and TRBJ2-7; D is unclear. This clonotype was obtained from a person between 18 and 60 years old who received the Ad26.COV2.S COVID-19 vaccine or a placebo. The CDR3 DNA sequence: TGTGCCAGCAGTTATTGGCGCCAGTTACCCTACGAGCAGTACTTC. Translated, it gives CASSYWRQLPYEQYF.